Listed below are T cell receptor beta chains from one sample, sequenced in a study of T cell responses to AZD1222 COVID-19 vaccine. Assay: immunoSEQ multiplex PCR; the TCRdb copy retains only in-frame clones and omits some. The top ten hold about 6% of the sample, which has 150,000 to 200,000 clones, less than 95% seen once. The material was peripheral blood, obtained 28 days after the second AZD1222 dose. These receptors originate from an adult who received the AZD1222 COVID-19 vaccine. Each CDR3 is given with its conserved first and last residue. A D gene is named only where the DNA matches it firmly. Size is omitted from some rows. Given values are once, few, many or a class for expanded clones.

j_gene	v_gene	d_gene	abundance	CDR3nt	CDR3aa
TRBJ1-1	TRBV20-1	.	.	TGCAGTGCTAGTCTGGGCTTGAACACTGAAGCTTTCTTT	CSASLGLNTEAFF
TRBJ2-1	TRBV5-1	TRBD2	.	TGCGCCAGCAGCCGTGTAGCGGGAGGCTCCTACAATGAGCAGTTCTTC	CASSRVAGGSYNEQFF
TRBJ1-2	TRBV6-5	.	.	TGTGCCACCCATCAGCAGGGCTTGACGGGCTACACCTTC	CATHQQGLTGYTF
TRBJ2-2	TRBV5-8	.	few	TGTGCCAGCAGCCCGGTGCTGGGGGCTGCTGGGGAGCTGTTTTTT	CASSPVLGAAGELFF
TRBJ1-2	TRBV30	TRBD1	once	TGTGCCTGGAGTCACGGCTCAGGGGGTGGCTACACCTTC	CAWSHGSGGGYTF
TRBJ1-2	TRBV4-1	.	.	TGCGCCAGCAGCCAAGGTCCTGGCAGCTTTCGGGATGGCTACACCTTC	CASSQGPGSFRDGYTF
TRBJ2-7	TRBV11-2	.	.	TGTGCCAGCAGGCCTACAGGACTGAATTCCTACGAGCAGTACTTC	CASRPTGLNSYEQYF
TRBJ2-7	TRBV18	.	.	TGTGCCAGCTCACCGCAGCAGGACAGCAGTTCCTACGAGCAGTACTTC	CASSPQQDSSSYEQYF
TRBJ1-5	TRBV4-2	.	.	TGTGCCAGCAGCCAAGATGGCAGCTATAGCAATCAGCCCCAGCATTTT	CASSQDGSYSNQPQHF
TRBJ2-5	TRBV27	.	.	TGTGCCAGCAGTTTATCCCGACAAGAGACCCAGTACTTC	CASSLSRQETQYF
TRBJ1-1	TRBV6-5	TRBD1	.	TGTGCCAGCAGTTTTGGAGGGGGCCGGGGCACTGAAGCTTTCTTT	CASSFGGGRGTEAFF
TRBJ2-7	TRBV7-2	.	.	TGTGCCAGCAGCTTGAGCTACGAGCAGTACTTC	CASSLSYEQYF
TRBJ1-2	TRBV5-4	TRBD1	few	TGTGCCAGCAGCACGGGACAGGGGAATAACTATGGCTACACCTTC	CASSTGQGNNYGYTF
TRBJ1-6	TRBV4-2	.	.	TGTGCCAGCAGCCAAGATTGGGGTTCACCCCTCCACTTT	CASSQDWGSPLHF
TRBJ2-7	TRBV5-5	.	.	TGTGCCAGCAGCTTGGGGACAGCCATAACCTACGAGCAGTACTTC	CASSLGTAITYEQYF
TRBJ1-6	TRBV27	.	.	TGTGCCAGCAGTCCACGCGTAGCATGGCAGGGAGGGAATTCACCCCTCCACTTT	CASSPRVAWQGGNSPLHF
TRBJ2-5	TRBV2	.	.	TGTGCCAGCAGGCTGGAGGAGACCCAGTACTTC	CASRLEETQYF
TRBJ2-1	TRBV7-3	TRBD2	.	TGTGCCAGCAGCCGAACCGGGCGTTGGGGACTAGTAGGACATGAGCAGTTCTTC	CASSRTGRWGLVGHEQFF
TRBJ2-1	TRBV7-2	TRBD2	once	TGTGCCAGCAGCTTGCAGTCGGGACTAGCGGCCTCCAATGAGCAGTTCTTC	CASSLQSGLAASNEQFF
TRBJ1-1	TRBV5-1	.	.	TGCGCCAGCAGCGGTGACAAGGTGGCGGACACTGAAGCTTTCTTT	CASSGDKVADTEAFF
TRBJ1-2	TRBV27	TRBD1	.	TGTGCCAGCAGTTTACCCAATCCATGGACAGGAAACTATGGCTACACCTTC	CASSLPNPWTGNYGYTF
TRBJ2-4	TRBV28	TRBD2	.	TGTGCCAGCAGTTCTCAAGGAAGCGGGGGGGACATTCAGTACTTC	CASSSQGSGGDIQYF
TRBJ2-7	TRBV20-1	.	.	TGCAGTGCTAGTACAGGTAGCTCCTACGAGCAGTACTTC	CSASTGSSYEQYF
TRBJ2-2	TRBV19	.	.	TGTGCCAGTAGTATGCCCCCAGGGTCGGGCACCGGGGAGCTGTTTTTT	CASSMPPGSGTGELFF
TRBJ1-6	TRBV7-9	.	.	TGTGCCAGCAGCTTAGGGAGCTCCTATAATTCACCCCTCCACTTT	CASSLGSSYNSPLHF
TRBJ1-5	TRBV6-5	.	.	TGTGCCAGTACCACCGGAACAGCAAATCAGCCCCAGCATTTT	CASTTGTANQPQHF
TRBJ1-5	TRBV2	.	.	TGTGCCAGCAGTGAACACAGGACGGCTCAGCCCCAGCATTTT	CASSEHRTAQPQHF
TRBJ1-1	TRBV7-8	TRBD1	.	TGTGCCAGCAGCTTAGTGGTCAGGGGGCTCACTGAAGCTTTCTTT	CASSLVVRGLTEAFF
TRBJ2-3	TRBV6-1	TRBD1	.	TGTGCCAGCAGTGAGGCCAGGACAGGGGAAAGCACAGATACGCAGTATTTT	CASSEARTGESTDTQYF
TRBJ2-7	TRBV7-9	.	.	TGTGCCAGCAGCTTAGATGCCAGGGACTACGAGCAGTACTTC	CASSLDARDYEQYF
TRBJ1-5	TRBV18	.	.	TGTGCCAGCTCACCTGTCGGGTGGGACGGACAAAATCAGCCCCAGCATTTT	CASSPVGWDGQNQPQHF
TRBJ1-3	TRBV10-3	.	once	TGTGCCATCAGTGATACCGGGGGGTCTGGAAACACCATATATTTT	CAISDTGGSGNTIYF
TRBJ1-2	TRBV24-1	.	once	TGTGCCACCAGTGATTTTGGTGGCTACACCTTC	CATSDFGGYTF
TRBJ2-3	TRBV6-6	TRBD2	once	TGTGCCAGCAGATGGACTAGCGGAAACACAGATACGCAGTATTTT	CASRWTSGNTDTQYF
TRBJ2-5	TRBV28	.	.	TGTGCCAGCAGTCCCCCAGGGCGACCCCTTCAAGAGACCCAGTACTTC	CASSPPGRPLQETQYF